The 11 T cell receptor beta chains below come from one sample, sequenced in a study of blood T cells in healthy people across ages. Using a J-beta primer mix together with a sample-barcoded 5' primer, a second PCR was run for roughly 6 to 11 cycles. MiXCR was run by TCRdb on the 5' RACE reads, yielding one entry per CDR3 protein. Among over 600,000 distinct CDR3 sequences listed, around 21% were seen once. The sample consisted of blood. The receptors stem from a man in his 70s in good health.

This chain uses TRBV7-9 with TRBJ1-4, with D uncertain. V was shortened by 4 bases and J by 5 bases, with 11 bases between the two germline ends. This CDR3 has 14 residues. The germline CDR1 and CDR2 sequences are SEHNR and FQNEAQ (reference sequence). For the CDR3, the DNA is TGTGCCAGCAGCTCTGGGCCCGAGAATGAAAAACTGTTTTTT. The encoded protein is CASSSGPENEKLFF.

This clonotype was detected a few times. The chain links TRBV5-1 to TRBJ2-4; 8 positions agree with TRBD2. Germline V gene lookup returns CDR1 SGHRS and CDR2 YFSETQ. V trimming: 0 bases; J trimming: 1 base; junction bases outside the gene matches: 6. The CDR3 sequence is 17 residues long. In DNA, the CDR3 is TGCGCCAGCAGCTTGGATTGGTCGGGGGGGGCCAAAAACATTCAGTACTTC. Translated: CASSLDWSGGAKNIQYF.

This clonotype was seen only a few times. This chain joins TRBV4-3 and TRBJ2-3, with 10 bases matching TRBD2. Germline V CDR1 and CDR2: LGHNA, YSLEER. CDR3 length: 16 amino acids. V dropped 3 bases and J dropped 4; count of bases not matched to a gene: 7. The CDR3 loop reads CASSQIAGGGPDTQYF. The CDR3 DNA follows: TGCGCCAGCAGCCAGATAGCGGGAGGTGGCCCAGATACGCAGTATTTT.

V is TRBV5-1 and J is TRBJ2-5, with D maybe TRBD1 (6 bases). Looked up from germline, CDR1 is SGHRS and CDR2 is YFSETQ. The CDR3 sequence is 15 residues long. Trimming took 4 bases from V and 1 from J, leaving 14 bases between them. For the CDR3, the DNA is TGCGCCAGCAGCCCCGGACAGAGAACCCAAGAGACCCAGTACTTC. Residues: CASSPGQRTQETQYF.

J is TRBJ2-3 and V is TRBV5-1, with D perhaps being TRBD1 or TRBD2 (6 bases each). V lost 0 bases and J 5 bases, leaving 10 bases between the germline ends. The CDR3 is 14 residues long. The germline CDR1 and CDR2 sequences are SGHRS and YFSETQ. The CDR3 DNA follows: TGCGCCAGCAGCTTGGCCGGGGGCAAAGATACGCAGTATTTT. It is translated as CASSLAGGKDTQYF.

This clonotype turned up a few times. The J gene is TRBJ2-1, the V gene TRBV28, with unresolved D. Germline values: CDR1 MDHEN, CDR2 SYDVKM. CDR3 size: 14 residues. The V gene lost 4 bases and the J gene lost 0 bases, with 7 bases spanning the gap. The CDR3 loop reads CASSSLSSYNEQFF. The CDR3 DNA reads TGTGCCAGCAGTTCCCTGAGCTCCTACAATGAGCAGTTCTTC. The variable domain in full, completed from reference TRBV28 and TRBJ2-1, reads DVKVTQSSRYLVKRTGEKVFLECVQDMDHENMFWYRQDPGLGLRLIYFSYDVKMKEKGDIPEGYSVSREKKERFSLILESASTNQTSMYLCASSSLSSYNEQFFGPGTRLTVL.

This clonotype was seen only a few times. The chain recombines TRBV28 with TRBJ2-5; 9 bases fit TRBD2. The J call is in doubt because the DNA end fits TRBJ2-1 better. The CDR3 extends over 21 amino acids. Germline CDR1 is MDHEN and CDR2 is SYDVKM. The CDR3 DNA sequence: TGTGCCAGCAGTTTAATTGGTTTGTTAATAGCTAGCGGGACTGCGCATAGTGAGCAGTTCTTC. Its translation is CASSLIGLLIASGTAHSEQFF.

The chain couples TRBV28 to TRBJ2-5, with TRBD2 matching over 10 bases. This CDR3 region has 16 residues. The trim removed 4 bases at V and 1 base at J, leaving 6 bases unmatched. Germline V gives CDR1 MDHEN, CDR2 SYDVKM. The CDR3 DNA is TGTGCCAGCAGTTCGGGACTAGCGAGAATCCAAGAGACCCAGTACTTC. Its protein is CASSSGLARIQETQYF.

This clonotype appeared a few times. One end of the junction does not line up with germline, which may come from a read error. The chain links TRBV4-1 to TRBJ2-1; possibly TRBD1 for D (5 bases). CDR3 length: 14 residues. CDR1 and CDR2 from the germline V gene are MGHRA and YSYEKL. Here the CDR3 DNA reads TGCGCCAGCAGCCAAGAGACAGCAACACCGCGCAGGGACTTC. Translation gives CASSQETATPRRDF.

The table lists this clonotype with a few counts. In DNA form, the CDR3 reads TGTGCCAGCAGTGAATACGGGGCAGGCGGCTACACCTTC. It encodes CASSEYGAGGYTF. The chain links TRBV25-1 to TRBJ1-2; TRBD1 is a possible D gene (5 bases). The CDR3 is 13 residues long. Germline assignment: CDR1 MGHDK and CDR2 SYGVNS. V dropped 0 bases and J dropped 8 bases, with 10 bases sitting between them.

This chain joins TRBV29-1 and TRBJ2-5; 7 bases are a match to TRBD1. After removal of 6 bases from V and 1 base from J, the junction contained 5 bases not matched to a gene. In germline, CDR1 is SQVTM, CDR2 ANQGSEA. The CDR3 is 13 residues long. This CDR3 is CSVLQGPQETQYF. The CDR3, as DNA: TGCAGCGTCCTACAGGGGCCCCAAGAGACCCAGTACTTC. Full variable domain (missing parts from reference TRBV29-1 and TRBJ2-5): SAVISQKPSRDICQRGTSLTIQCQVDSQVTMMFWYRQQPGQSLTLIATANQGSEATYESGFVIDKFPISRPNLTFSTLTVSNMSPEDSSIYLCSVLQGPQETQYFGPGTRLLVL.